This T cell receptor beta chain was identified in a study of T cells in Graves' hyperthyroidism and ophthalmopathy. Using RNA transcripts as the source, TCR beta CDR3 regions were amplified. During a first-round RT-PCR of the TCR CDR3, the HTBI primer set was used. Each CDR3 protein is one row after TCRdb ran MiXCR on the multiplex PCR reads. The table has 350,000 or so distinct CDR3 sequences, around 23% seen once. This clonotype has just a few counts. From germline, CDR1 is MNHNS and CDR2 SASEGT. V trimming: 2 bases; J trimming: 9 bases; junction bases outside the gene matches: 10. This CDR3 spans 16 amino acids.

Sequenced: blood. V usage is TRBV6-1 and J usage is TRBJ2-1, with 10 nucleotides matching TRBD2. The receptor's source is a woman aged 50 to 65 with Graves' hyperthyroidism. CDR3: CASSEPGSGRAAEQFF. The CDR3, as DNA: TGTGCCAGCAGTGAACCGGGCAGCGGGAGGGCCGCTGAGCAGTTCTTC.